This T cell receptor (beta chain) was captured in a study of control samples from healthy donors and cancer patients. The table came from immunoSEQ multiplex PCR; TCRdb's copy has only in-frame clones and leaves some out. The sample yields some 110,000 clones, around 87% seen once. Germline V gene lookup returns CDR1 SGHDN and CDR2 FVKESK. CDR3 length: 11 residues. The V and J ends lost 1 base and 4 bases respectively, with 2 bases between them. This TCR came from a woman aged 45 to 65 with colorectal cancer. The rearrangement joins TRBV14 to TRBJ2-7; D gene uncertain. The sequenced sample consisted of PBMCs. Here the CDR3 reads CASSQAYEQYF. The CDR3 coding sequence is TGTGCCAGCAGCCAAGCTTACGAGCAGTACTTC.